This T cell receptor beta chain was obtained from a study of identical twins. Study-wide results and limits: Cord blood's abundant beta clonotypes had fewer insertions, unlike memory repertoires.

Healthy Caucasians, and only they, were the donors. V gave up 6 bases and J gave up 7 bases, with 15 bases separating them. The germline V gene encodes CDR1 LNHDA and CDR2 SQIVND (reference sequence). CDR3 length: 13 residues. A universal primer site was added by template switching, and unique molecular identifiers were carried by the cDNA. TCRdb analysed the 5' RACE reads with MiXCR anew, one entry per CDR3 protein. The sample consists of hundreds of thousands of distinct CDR3 sequences, less than 9% of them appearing once. This clonotype was seen only once. Its antigen remains unknown. The same sample was also used in a study of yellow fever vaccine responses in identical twins.

The specimen sequenced was memory (CD45RO+) T cells sorted from blood. This clonotype originated in a young woman in good health. This rearrangement joins TRBV19 to TRBJ1-2; TRBD1 is a possible D gene (6 bases). The CDR3 coding sequence is TGTGCCAGTAGGGACGTGGGGACAACTGGCTACACCTTC. It yields the protein CASRDVGTTGYTF.